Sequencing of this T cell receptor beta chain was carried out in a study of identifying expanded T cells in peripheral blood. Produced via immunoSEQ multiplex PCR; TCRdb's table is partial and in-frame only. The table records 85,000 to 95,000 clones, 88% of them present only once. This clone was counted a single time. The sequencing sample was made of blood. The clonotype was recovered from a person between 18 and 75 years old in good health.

CDR3: CASSLETSGFNEQFF. In DNA form, the CDR3 reads TGTGCCAGCAGTTTAGAAACTAGCGGGTTCAATGAGCAGTTCTTC. The chain combines TRBV28 with TRBJ2-1; 9 bases map to TRBD2. The CDR3 totals 15 residues. J lost 6 bases, V lost 2 bases, and 5 bases had no gene match. CDR1 MDHEN and CDR2 SYDVKM come from the germline V gene.